These 26 T cell receptor beta chains were sequenced from one sample in a study of cytomegalovirus exposure and HLA in healthy donors (dated by TCRdb to 2015 to 2018). Receptor amplification or capture employed the immunoSEQ multiplex PCR assay. A mixture of 60 forward primers for TCR Vbeta segments and 13 reverse primers for TCR Jbeta segments was used in the multiplex PCR. The clones in this table, taken by TCRdb from immuneACCESS, are in-frame only. Not every clone is retained; where verified, under half of the shortfall comes from an unresolved V gene, and the cause of the rest is unknown. Within this sample are more than 95,000 clones, with 76% of them counted one time only. The top ten constitute 1.9% of the sample. Sequences were obtained from PBMCs. Receptors were obtained from a man aged 50-60 years in good health and CMV-seronegative.

The V call is TRBV6-4, the J call TRBJ2-2, with 7 bases identical to TRBD1. The germline CDR1 and CDR2 sequences are MRHNA and SNTAGT. V was pared by 2 bases and J by 7 bases, with 4 bases of the junction left unmatched. This CDR3 has 14 residues. The CDR3 reads CASSDEGAVGELFF. The CDR3, as DNA: TGTGCCAGCAGTGACGAGGGGGCGGTCGGGGAGCTGTTTTTT.

In this sample, this clone turned up once. The chain couples TRBV18 to TRBJ1-2, with 7 bases identical to TRBD1. V gave up 6 bases and J gave up 7 bases; unmatched junction bases: 14. Germline V gene lookup returns CDR1 KGHSH and CDR2 LQKENI. CDR3 length: 15 amino acids. CDR3 sequence: CASSQTGTASAGYTF. The CDR3, as DNA: TGTGCCAGCTCTCAAACCGGGACAGCCTCCGCTGGCTACACCTTC. Combining the CDR3 with reference TRBV18 and TRBJ1-2 gives the whole variable domain NAGVMQNPRHLVRRRGQEARLRCSPMKGHSHVYWYRQLPEEGLKFMVYLQKENIIDESGMPKERFSAEFPKEGPSILRIQQVVRGDSAAYFCASSQTGTASAGYTFGSGTRLTVV.

The chain carries TRBV5-6 and TRBJ1-3, with 7 bases lining up with TRBD1. The J segment lost 0 bases and the V segment lost 0 bases, leaving 9 bases of the junction unmatched. This CDR3 spans 18 amino acids. Germline CDR1 is SGHDT and CDR2 is YYEEEE. CDR3 DNA: TGTGCCAGCAGCTTGGCGGGGGTGGGACAGAGCTCTGGAAACACCATATATTTT. Its translation is CASSLAGVGQSSGNTIYF. Full variable domain (missing parts from reference TRBV5-6 and TRBJ1-3): DAGVTQSPTHLIKTRGQQVTLRCSPKSGHDTVSWYQQALGQGPQFIFQYYEEEERQRGNFPDRFSGHQFPNYSSELNVNALLLGDSALYLCASSLAGVGQSSGNTIYFGEGSWLTVV.

The rearrangement uses TRBV4-2 and TRBJ1-6; D is perhaps TRBD1 (5 bases). The germline gives CDR1 LGHNA, CDR2 YNFKEQ. The length of the CDR3 is 16 residues. V lost 3 bases to trimming and J lost 7 bases, with 16 bases between them. CDR3 region: CASSQGVGGVNSPLHF. The CDR3 region has the DNA TGTGCCAGCAGCCAGGGGGTGGGGGGAGTGAATTCACCCCTCCACTTT.

This clone was seen only a few times. The chain recombines TRBV7-2 with TRBJ1-2; D possibly corresponds to TRBD1 (5 bases). Germline assignment: CDR1 SGHTA and CDR2 FQGNSA. The CDR3 has 14 residues. V gave up 3 bases and J gave up 3 bases, with 11 bases separating them. CDR3 protein: CASSLQGGDYGYTF. As DNA, the CDR3 is TGTGCCAGCAGCTTGCAGGGTGGCGACTATGGCTACACCTTC.

Comments on this clone: This sample also contains other DNA sequences that code for the same CDR3. The rearrangement joins TRBV7-9 to TRBJ2-1; perhaps TRBD2 as D (6 bases). Per the germline V gene, CDR1 is SEHNR and CDR2 is FQNEAQ (reference sequence). Trimming left V 1 base short and J 8 bases short, with 15 bases between. The CDR3 has 15 residues. The DNA for the CDR3 is TGTGCCAGCAGCTTAGGTAGCGGTGAGACGGATGAGCAGTTCTTC. Amino acids: CASSLGSGETDEQFF.

The chain links TRBV19 to TRBJ2-5; 8 positions agree with TRBD1. Germline lookup yields CDR1 LNHDA and CDR2 SQIVND (reference sequence). V shed 4 bases and J 4 bases; nucleotides not matched to a gene: 5. This CDR3 is 14 amino acids long. In nucleotides, the CDR3 is TGTGCCAGTAGTACACAGGACAGGGTAGAGACCCAGTACTTC. Translation gives CASSTQDRVETQYF.

The genes are TRBV18 and TRBJ1-2; 10 positions match TRBD1. The CDR3 spans 16 residues. The trim removed 3 bases at V and 4 bases at J, leaving 8 bases unmatched. Germline V CDR1 and CDR2: KGHSH, LQKENI. The CDR3 region has the DNA TGTGCCAGCTCACCGGGACAGGGGACGCTCATCTATGGCTACACCTTC. Translating it yields CASSPGQGTLIYGYTF.

This rearrangement joins TRBV19 to TRBJ1-5; no clear D gene. The CDR3 length is 15 residues. The germline CDR1 and CDR2 sequences are LNHDA and SQIVND (reference sequence). Trimming took off 3 bases at V and 4 bases at J, with 13 bases between the two ends. CDR3: CASSILAGRNQPQHF. CDR3 coding DNA: TGTGCCAGTAGTATCTTAGCGGGGAGGAATCAGCCCCAGCATTTT.

The chain employs TRBV5-4 and TRBJ2-2, with TRBD1 matching over 7 bases. CDR3 length: 15 amino acids. The germline gives CDR1 SGHNT, CDR2 YYREEE (reference sequence). The V segment lost 2 bases and the J segment 3 bases; nucleotides outside the gene matches: 4. Written as DNA, the CDR3 is TGTGCCAGCAGCTTCACCAGGGGGTACACCGGGGAGCTGTTTTTT. Translated, it gives CASSFTRGYTGELFF.

This chain uses TRBV19 with TRBJ2-5; D is perhaps TRBD2 (5 bases). Per the germline V gene, CDR1 is LNHDA and CDR2 is SQIVND (reference sequence). V lost 5 bases to trimming and J lost 5 bases, with 15 bases between them. This CDR3 spans 14 amino acids. The CDR3 loop reads CASSPDAGEETQYF. CDR3 nucleotides: TGTGCCAGTAGTCCGGATGCCGGGGAGGAGACCCAGTACTTC.

This chain joins TRBV4-1 and TRBJ1-1, with D possibly TRBD1 on 6 matching bases. The CDR3 covers 14 residues. Trimming shortened V by 1 base and J by 10 bases, and 16 bases separated the two germline ends. CDR1 and CDR2 (germline): MGHRA, YSYEKL. The CDR3 reads CASSQAGAGRGAFF. The CDR3 DNA is TGCGCCAGCAGCCAAGCGGGGGCCGGGAGGGGAGCTTTCTTT.

This chain links TRBV28 with TRBJ1-6, with D maybe TRBD1 (5 bases). The CDR3 covers 15 residues. Germline lookup yields CDR1 MDHEN and CDR2 SYDVKM. The V gene lost 6 bases and the J gene lost 1 base, with 10 bases spanning the gap. The CDR3 loop is CASSLGGSYNSPLHF. The CDR3 DNA reads TGTGCCAGCAGCCTCGGGGGTTCCTATAATTCACCCCTCCACTTT.

The chain has TRBV29-1 and TRBJ1-5, with 7 nucleotides matching TRBD1. CDR3 length: 14 residues. The V gene end was trimmed by 7 bases and the J gene end by 1 base; junction bases not matched to a gene: 7. CDR1 SQVTM and CDR2 ANQGSEA come from the germline V gene. The CDR3 here is CSAKTGESNQPQHF. The DNA of the CDR3 is TGCAGCGCTAAAACAGGGGAGAGCAATCAGCCCCAGCATTTT.

This chain uses TRBV2 with TRBJ2-7; unclear D gene. CDR1 and CDR2 (germline): SNHLY, FYNNEI. The CDR3 loop spans 12 amino acids. The V end was cut by 6 bases, the J end by 5 bases, with 11 bases between. The CDR3 DNA reads as TGTGCCAGCAGCTACCTGTCCAACGAGCAGTACTTC. Amino acids: CASSYLSNEQYF.

The genes are TRBV4-2 and TRBJ2-5; 16 bases line up with TRBD2. The V gene's germline CDR1 is LGHNA and CDR2 YNFKEQ. The CDR3 runs 17 residues. After removal of 4 bases from V and 5 bases from J, the junction contained 7 bases not matched to a gene. The CDR3, as DNA: TGTGCCAGCAGCCTTGGGACTAGCGGGGGGGCCGTGGAGACCCAGTACTTC. Its translation is CASSLGTSGGAVETQYF.

The CDR3 DNA reads TGTGCCAGCAGTCTAGGCCAGCTCATGACAGGGCCGGGCCCAGCAACCGGCTCCTACGAGCAGTACGTC. The encoded protein is CASSLGQLMTGPGPATGSYEQYV. J is TRBJ2-7 and V is TRBV27; 7 bases match TRBD1. After removal of 5 bases from V and 0 bases from J, the junction contained 31 bases not matched to a gene. The CDR3 spans 23 residues. Looked up from germline, CDR1 is MNHEY and CDR2 is SMNVEV (reference sequence).

V usage is TRBV6-1 and J usage is TRBJ2-5; 8 bases line up with TRBD1. Per the germline V gene, CDR1 is MNHNS and CDR2 is SASEGT. CDR3 length: 15 amino acids. The J segment lost 5 bases and the V segment lost 3 bases, leaving 8 bases of the junction unmatched. The CDR3 protein is CASSEGSGGAETQYF. The CDR3 DNA reads TGTGCCAGCAGTGAGGGTTCAGGGGGCGCGGAGACCCAGTACTTC.

The chain recombines TRBV7-9 with TRBJ1-1, with D possibly TRBD1 on 6 matching bases. With 5 bases removed from V and 1 base from J, the gap between germline ends came to 11 bases. This CDR3 spans 14 amino acids. CDR1 is SEHNR and CDR2 is FQNEAQ in the germline V gene (reference sequence). CDR3 amino acids: CASSPWTANTEAFF. CDR3 DNA sequence: TGTGCCAGCAGCCCCTGGACAGCGAACACTGAAGCTTTCTTT.

The rearrangement links TRBV5-8 to TRBJ2-3; D is uncertain. V shed 3 bases and J shed 1 base, with 15 bases lying between them. Germline V gives CDR1 SGHTS, CDR2 YDEGEE. The CDR3 length is 16 residues. CDR3 amino acids: CASSSTLGGGTDTQYF. CDR3 bases: TGTGCCAGCAGCTCTACCCTAGGTGGCGGCACAGATACGCAGTATTTT.

The V call is TRBV7-3, the J call TRBJ2-3; D call uncertain. Looked up from germline, CDR1 is SGHTA and CDR2 is FQGTGA. Trimming removed 5 bases from V and 1 base from J, with 7 bases in between. CDR3 length: 13 amino acids. The CDR3 DNA follows: TGTGCCAGCAGCCCCCTTGGCACAGATACGCAGTATTTT. Translation gives CASSPLGTDTQYF.

This chain links TRBV28 with TRBJ2-5; 9 positions match TRBD2. CDR1 MDHEN and CDR2 SYDVKM come from the germline V gene. This CDR3 is 17 amino acids long. V shed 5 bases, J shed 5 bases, and the junction held 15 bases outside the gene matches. CDR3 DNA: TGTGCCAGCAGTACCCCGGGGGTAGCGGGGGACCGGGAGACCCAGTACTTC. Amino acid sequence: CASSTPGVAGDRETQYF.

The J gene is TRBJ1-2, the V gene TRBV15; no clear D. Germline CDR1 and CDR2: LNHNV and YYDKDF (reference sequence). This CDR3 has 14 amino acids. The ends were cut back, 6 bases at V and 0 bases at J, with 11 bases in the middle. The CDR3 region is CATSPARSNYGYTF. The DNA for the CDR3 is TGTGCCACCAGTCCCGCCAGATCTAACTATGGCTACACCTTC.

As DNA, the CDR3 is TGCGCCAGCAGCCAAGACAGGGCCAGTTTTCCCACCTTC. Protein sequence: CASSQDRASFPTF. The V gene is TRBV4-3, the J gene TRBJ1-2; perhaps TRBD1 as D (5 bases). This CDR3 region has 13 residues. CDR1 and CDR2 (germline): LGHNA, YSLEER. The germline V and J ends were trimmed by 0 bases and 13 bases, with 15 bases remaining between them.

This sequence joins TRBV10-3 and TRBJ2-2; TRBD1 aligns across 8 bases. Unmatched junction bases numbered 3, after V lost 6 bases and J lost 3 bases. CDR3 length equals 14 residues. Germline V gives CDR1 ENHRY, CDR2 SYGVKD. CDR3 coding DNA: TGTGCCATCAGACTGACAGGGGACACCGGGGAGCTGTTTTTT. Its translation is CAIRLTGDTGELFF.

This chain connects TRBV6-1 to TRBJ1-6; 9 positions match TRBD1. This CDR3 is built from 15 residues. The germline CDR1 and CDR2 sequences are MNHNS and SASEGT. Losses at the gene ends were 4 bases for V and 10 bases for J; bases not matched to a gene: 8. In DNA, the CDR3 is TGTGCCAGCAGTGCCGCCGGGACAGGGTCATCACCCCTCCACTTT. Amino acids: CASSAAGTGSSPLHF.